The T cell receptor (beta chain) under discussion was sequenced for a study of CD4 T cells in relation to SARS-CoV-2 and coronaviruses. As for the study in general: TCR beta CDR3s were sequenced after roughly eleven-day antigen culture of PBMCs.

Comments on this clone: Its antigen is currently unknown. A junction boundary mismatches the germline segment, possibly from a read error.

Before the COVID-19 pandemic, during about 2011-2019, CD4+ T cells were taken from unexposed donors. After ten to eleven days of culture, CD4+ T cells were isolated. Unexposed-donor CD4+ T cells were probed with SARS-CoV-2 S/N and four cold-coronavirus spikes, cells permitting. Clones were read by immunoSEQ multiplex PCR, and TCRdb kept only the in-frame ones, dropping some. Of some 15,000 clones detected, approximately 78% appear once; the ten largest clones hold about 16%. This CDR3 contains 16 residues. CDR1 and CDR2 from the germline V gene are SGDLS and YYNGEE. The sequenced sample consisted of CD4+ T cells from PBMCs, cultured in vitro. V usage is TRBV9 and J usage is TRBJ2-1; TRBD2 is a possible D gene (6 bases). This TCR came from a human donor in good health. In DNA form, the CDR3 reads TGTGCCAGCAGCGGGCCGGAGGGACCCCGACTAACGTCTCCCCTCTTC. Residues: CASSGPEGPRLTSPLF.